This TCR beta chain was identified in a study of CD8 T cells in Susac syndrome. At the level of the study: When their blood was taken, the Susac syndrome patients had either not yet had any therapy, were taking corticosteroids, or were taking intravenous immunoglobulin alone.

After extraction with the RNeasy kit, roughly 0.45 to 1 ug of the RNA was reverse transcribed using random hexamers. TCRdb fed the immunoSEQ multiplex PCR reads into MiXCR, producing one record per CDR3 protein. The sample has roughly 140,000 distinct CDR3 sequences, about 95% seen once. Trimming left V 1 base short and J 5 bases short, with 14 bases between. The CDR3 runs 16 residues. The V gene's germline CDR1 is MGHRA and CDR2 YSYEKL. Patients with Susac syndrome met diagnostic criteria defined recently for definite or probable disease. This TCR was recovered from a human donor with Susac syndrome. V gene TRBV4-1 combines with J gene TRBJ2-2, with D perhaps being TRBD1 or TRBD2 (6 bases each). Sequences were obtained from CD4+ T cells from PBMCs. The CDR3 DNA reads TGCGCCAGCAGCCAAGTATCCGGGGGCGGGACCGGGGAGCTGTTTTTT. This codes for CASSQVSGGGTGELFF.